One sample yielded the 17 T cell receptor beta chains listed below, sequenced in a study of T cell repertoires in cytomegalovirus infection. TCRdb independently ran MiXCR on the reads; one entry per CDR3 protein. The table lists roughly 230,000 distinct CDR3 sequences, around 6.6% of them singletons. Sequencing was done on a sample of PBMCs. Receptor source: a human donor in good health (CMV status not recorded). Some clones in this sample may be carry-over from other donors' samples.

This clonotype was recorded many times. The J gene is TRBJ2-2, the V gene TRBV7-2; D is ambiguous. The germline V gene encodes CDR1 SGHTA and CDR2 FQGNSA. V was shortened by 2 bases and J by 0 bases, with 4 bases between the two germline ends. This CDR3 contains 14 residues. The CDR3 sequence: CASSLNANTGELFF. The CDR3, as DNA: TGTGCCAGCAGCTTAAACGCGAACACCGGGGAGCTGTTTTTT.

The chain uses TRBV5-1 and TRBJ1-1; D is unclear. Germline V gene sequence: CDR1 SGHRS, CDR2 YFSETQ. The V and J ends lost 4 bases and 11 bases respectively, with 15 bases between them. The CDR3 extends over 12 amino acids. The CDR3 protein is CASSIETLPAFF. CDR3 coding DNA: TGCGCCAGCAGCATCGAGACATTACCCGCTTTCTTT.

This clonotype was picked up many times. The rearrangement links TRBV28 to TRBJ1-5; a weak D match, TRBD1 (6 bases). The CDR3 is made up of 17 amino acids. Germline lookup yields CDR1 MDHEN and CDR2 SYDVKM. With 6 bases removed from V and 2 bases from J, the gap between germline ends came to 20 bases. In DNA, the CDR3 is TGTGCCAGCAGCCGTGGACTCCACGAGGGGGGCAATCAGCCCCAGCATTTT. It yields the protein CASSRGLHEGGNQPQHF.

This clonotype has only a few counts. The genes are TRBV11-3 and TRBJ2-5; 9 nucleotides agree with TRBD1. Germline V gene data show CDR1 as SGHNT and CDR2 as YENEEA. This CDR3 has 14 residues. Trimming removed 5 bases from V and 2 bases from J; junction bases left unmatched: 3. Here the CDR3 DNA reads TGTGCCAGCAGCGACGGACAGGGGCAAGAGACCCAGTACTTC. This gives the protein CASSDGQGQETQYF.

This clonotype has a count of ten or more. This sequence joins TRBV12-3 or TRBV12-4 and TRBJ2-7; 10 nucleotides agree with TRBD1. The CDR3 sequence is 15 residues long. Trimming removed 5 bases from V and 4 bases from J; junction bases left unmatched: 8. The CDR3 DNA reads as TGTGCCAGCAGTCCATTGGGACAGGGGAAATACGAGCAGTACTTC. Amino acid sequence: CASSPLGQGKYEQYF.

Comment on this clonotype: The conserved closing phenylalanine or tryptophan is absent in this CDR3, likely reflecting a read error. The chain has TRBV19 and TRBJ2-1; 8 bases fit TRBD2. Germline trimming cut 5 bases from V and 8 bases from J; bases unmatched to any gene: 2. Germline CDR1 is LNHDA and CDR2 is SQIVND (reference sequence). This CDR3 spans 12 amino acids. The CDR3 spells CASSLAGYEQFL. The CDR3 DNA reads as TGTGCCAGTAGTCTAGCGGGCTATGAGCAGTTCCTT.

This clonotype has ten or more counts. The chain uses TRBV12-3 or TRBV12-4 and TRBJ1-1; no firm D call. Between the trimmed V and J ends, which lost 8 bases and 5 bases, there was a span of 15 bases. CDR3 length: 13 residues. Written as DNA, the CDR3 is TGTGCCAGCTCGGTAGTAATGGGGACTGAAGCTTTCTTT. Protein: CASSVVMGTEAFF.

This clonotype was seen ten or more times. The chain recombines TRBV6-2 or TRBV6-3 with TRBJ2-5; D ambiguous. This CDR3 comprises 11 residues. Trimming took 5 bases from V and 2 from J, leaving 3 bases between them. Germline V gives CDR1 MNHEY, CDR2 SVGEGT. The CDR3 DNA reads TGTGCCAGCAGTGATCAAGAGACCCAGTACTTC. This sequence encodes CASSDQETQYF.

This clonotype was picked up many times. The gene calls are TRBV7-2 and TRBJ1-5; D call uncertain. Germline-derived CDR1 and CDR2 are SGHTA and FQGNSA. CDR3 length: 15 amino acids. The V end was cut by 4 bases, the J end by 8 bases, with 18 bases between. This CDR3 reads CASSSTSDPSKPQHF. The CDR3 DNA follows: TGTGCCAGCAGCTCCACTTCGGACCCTTCTAAGCCCCAGCATTTT.

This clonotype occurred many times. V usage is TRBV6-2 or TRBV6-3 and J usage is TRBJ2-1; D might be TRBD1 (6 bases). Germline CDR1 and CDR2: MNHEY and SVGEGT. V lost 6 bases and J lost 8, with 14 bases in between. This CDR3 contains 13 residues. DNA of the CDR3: TGTGCCAGCAGGGGCACAGGGCTTCATGAGCAGTTCTTC. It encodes CASRGTGLHEQFF.

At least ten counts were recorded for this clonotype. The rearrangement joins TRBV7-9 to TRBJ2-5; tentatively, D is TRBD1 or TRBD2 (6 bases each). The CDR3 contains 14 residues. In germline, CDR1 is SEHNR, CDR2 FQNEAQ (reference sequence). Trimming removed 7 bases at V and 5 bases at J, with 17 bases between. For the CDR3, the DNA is TGTGCCAGCACCACGACGACAGGAGGGGAGACCCAGTACTTC. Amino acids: CASTTTTGGETQYF.

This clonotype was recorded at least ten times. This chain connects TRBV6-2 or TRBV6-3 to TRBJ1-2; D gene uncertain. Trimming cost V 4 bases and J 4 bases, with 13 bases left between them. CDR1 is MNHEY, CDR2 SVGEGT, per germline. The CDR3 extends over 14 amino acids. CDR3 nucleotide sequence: TGTGCCAGCAGTTTGGAGGCGTATACCTATGGCTACACCTTC. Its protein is CASSLEAYTYGYTF.

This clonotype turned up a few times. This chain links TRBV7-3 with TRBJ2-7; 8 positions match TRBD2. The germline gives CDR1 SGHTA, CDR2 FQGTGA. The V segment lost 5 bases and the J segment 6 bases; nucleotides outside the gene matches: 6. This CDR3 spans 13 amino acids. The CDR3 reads CASSPGLVVEQYF. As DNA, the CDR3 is TGTGCCAGCAGCCCGGGACTAGTCGTCGAGCAGTACTTC. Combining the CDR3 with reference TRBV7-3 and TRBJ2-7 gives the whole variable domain GAGVSQTPSNKVTEKGKYVELRCDPISGHTALYWYRQSLGQGPEFLIYFQGTGAADDSGLPNDRFFAVRPEGSVSTLKIQRTERGDSAVYLCASSPGLVVEQYFGPGTRLTVT.

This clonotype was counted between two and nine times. DNA for the CDR3: TGTGCCAGCAGTTCCCGGTTGAGTGGAGCCTGGGATACGCAGTATTTT. Translated: CASSSRLSGAWDTQYF. The chain couples TRBV2 to TRBJ2-3, with no clear D. The ends were cut back, 5 bases at V and 6 bases at J, with 21 bases in the middle. The CDR3 runs 16 residues. Germline V gene data show CDR1 as SNHLY and CDR2 as FYNNEI.

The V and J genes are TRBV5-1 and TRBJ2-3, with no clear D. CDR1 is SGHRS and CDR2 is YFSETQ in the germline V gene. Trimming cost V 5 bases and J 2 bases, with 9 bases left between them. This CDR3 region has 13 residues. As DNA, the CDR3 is TGCGCCAGCAGTAGTCCCTACACAGATACGCAGTATTTT. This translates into CASSSPYTDTQYF.

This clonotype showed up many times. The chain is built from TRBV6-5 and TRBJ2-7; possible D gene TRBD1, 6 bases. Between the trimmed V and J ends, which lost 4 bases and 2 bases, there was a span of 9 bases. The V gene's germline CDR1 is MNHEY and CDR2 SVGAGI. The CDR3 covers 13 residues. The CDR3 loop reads CASSLYRAYEQYF. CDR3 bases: TGTGCCAGCAGTTTATACAGGGCCTACGAGCAGTACTTC.

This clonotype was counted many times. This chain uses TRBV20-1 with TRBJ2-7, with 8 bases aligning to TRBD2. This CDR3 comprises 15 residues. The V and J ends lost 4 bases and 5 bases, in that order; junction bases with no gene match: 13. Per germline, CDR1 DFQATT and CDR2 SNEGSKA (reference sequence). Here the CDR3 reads CSATGGAVFADEQYF. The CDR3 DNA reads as TGCAGTGCTACCGGGGGGGCGGTTTTCGCTGACGAGCAGTACTTC.